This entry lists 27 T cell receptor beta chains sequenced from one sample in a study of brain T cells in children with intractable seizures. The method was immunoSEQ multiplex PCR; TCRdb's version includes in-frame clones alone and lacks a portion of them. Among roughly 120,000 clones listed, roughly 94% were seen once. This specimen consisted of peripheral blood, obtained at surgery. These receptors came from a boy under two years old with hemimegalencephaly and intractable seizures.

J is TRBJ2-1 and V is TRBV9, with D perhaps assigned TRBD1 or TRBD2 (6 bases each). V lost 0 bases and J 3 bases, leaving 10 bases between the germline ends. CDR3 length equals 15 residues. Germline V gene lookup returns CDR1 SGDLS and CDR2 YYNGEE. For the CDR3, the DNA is TGTGCCAGCAGCGTAGGAGAGGGGGGCTACAATGAGCAGTTCTTC. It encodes CASSVGEGGYNEQFF.

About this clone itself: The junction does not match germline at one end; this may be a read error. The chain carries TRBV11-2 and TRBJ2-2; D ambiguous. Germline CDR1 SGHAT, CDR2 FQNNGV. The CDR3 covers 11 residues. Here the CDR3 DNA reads TGTGCCGGCAGCTCAAAGGGGGAGCTGTTTTTT. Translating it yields CAGSSKGELFF.

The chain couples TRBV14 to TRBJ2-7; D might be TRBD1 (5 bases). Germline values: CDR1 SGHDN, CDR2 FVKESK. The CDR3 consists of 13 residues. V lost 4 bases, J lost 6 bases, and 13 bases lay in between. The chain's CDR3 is CASSRNLQGEQYF. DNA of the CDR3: TGTGCCAGCAGCCGCAACCTCCAGGGCGAGCAGTACTTC.

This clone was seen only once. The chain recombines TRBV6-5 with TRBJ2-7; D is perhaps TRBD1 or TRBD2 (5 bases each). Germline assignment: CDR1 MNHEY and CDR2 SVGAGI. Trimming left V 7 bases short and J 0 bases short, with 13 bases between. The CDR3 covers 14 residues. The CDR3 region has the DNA TGTGCCAGCACTGGGACCTTCCCCTCCTACGAGCAGTACTTC. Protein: CASTGTFPSYEQYF.

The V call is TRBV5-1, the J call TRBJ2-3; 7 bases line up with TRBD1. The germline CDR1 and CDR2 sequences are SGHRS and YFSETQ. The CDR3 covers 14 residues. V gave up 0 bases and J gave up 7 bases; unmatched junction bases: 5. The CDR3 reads CASSLGQGENTQYF. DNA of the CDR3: TGCGCCAGCAGCTTGGGACAGGGAGAAAATACGCAGTATTTT.

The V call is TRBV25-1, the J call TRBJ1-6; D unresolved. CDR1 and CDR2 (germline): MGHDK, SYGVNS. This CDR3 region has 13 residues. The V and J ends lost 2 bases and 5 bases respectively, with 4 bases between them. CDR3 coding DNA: TGTGCCAGCAGTGAACTTCATAATTCACCCCTCCACTTT. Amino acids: CASSELHNSPLHF. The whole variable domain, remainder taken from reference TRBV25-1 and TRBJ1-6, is EADIYQTPRYLVIGTGKKITLECSQTMGHDKMYWYQQDPGMELHLIHYSYGVNSTEKGDLSSESTVSRIRTEHFPLTLESARPSHTSQYLCASSELHNSPLHFGNGTRLTVT.

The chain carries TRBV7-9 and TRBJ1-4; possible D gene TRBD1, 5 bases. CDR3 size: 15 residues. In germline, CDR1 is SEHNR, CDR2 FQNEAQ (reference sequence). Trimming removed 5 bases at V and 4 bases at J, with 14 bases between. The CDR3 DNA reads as TGTGCCAGCAGCCCCCGGGGGATAGATAATGAAAAACTGTTTTTT. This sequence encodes CASSPRGIDNEKLFF. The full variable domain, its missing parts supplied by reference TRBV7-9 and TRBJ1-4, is DTGVSQNPRHKITKRGQNVTFRCDPISEHNRLYWYRQTLGQGPEFLTYFQNEAQLEKSRLLSDRFSAERPKGSFSTLEIQRTEQGDSAMYLCASSPRGIDNEKLFFGSGTQLSVL.

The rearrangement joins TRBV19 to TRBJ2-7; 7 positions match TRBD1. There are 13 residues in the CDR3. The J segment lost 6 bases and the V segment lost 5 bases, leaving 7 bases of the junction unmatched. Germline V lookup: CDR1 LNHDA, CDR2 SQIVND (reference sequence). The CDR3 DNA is TGTGCCAGTAGTGGACGGTACAGGGGCGAGCAGTACTTC. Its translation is CASSGRYRGEQYF.

CDR3 loop: CASSIDGRSGNTIYF. In DNA, the CDR3 is TGTGCCAGTAGTATAGATGGACGGTCCGGAAACACCATATATTTT. The genes are TRBV19 and TRBJ1-3; D unclear. V lost 0 bases to trimming and J lost 4 bases, with 10 bases between them. The V gene's germline CDR1 is LNHDA and CDR2 SQIVND (reference sequence). CDR3 length: 15 amino acids. Combining the CDR3 with reference TRBV19 and TRBJ1-3 gives the whole variable domain DGGITQSPKYLFRKEGQNVTLSCEQNLNHDAMYWYRQDPGQGLRLIYYSQIVNDFQKGDIAEGYSVSREKKESFPLTVTSAQKNPTAFYLCASSIDGRSGNTIYFGEGSWLTVV.

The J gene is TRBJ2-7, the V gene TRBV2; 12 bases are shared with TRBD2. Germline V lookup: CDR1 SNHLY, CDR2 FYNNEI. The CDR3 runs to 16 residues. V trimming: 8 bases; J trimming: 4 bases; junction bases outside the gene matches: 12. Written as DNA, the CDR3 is TGTGCCAGCCCCCAACCGACTAGCGGGAGAGCGTACGAGCAGTACTTC. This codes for CASPQPTSGRAYEQYF.

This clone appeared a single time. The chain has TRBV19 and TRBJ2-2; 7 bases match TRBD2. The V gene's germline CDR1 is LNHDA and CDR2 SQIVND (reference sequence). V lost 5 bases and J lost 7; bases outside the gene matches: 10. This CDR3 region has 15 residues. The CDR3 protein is CASSPGEGQSGELFF. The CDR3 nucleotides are TGTGCCAGTAGTCCGGGGGAGGGCCAGAGCGGGGAGCTGTTTTTT.

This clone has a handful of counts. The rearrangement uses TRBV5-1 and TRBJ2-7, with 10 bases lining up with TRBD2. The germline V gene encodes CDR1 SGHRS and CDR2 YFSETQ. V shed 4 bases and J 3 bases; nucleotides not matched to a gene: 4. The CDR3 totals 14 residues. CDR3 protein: CASSPGTSDYEQYF. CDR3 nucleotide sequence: TGCGCCAGCAGCCCAGGGACTAGCGACTACGAGCAGTACTTC.

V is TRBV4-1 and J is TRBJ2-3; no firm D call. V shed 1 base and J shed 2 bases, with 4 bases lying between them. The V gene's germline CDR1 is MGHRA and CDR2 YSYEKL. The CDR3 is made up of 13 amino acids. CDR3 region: CASSQGLTDTQYF. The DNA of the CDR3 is TGCGCCAGCAGCCAAGGACTCACAGATACGCAGTATTTT.

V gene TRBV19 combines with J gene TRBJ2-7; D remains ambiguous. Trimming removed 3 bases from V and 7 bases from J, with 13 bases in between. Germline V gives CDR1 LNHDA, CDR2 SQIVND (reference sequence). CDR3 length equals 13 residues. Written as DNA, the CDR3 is TGTGCCAGTAGTATGGGTAGGGTGGAAGAGCAGTACTTC. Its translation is CASSMGRVEEQYF. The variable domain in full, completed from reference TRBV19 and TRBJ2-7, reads DGGITQSPKYLFRKEGQNVTLSCEQNLNHDAMYWYRQDPGQGLRLIYYSQIVNDFQKGDIAEGYSVSREKKESFPLTVTSAQKNPTAFYLCASSMGRVEEQYFGPGTRLTVT.

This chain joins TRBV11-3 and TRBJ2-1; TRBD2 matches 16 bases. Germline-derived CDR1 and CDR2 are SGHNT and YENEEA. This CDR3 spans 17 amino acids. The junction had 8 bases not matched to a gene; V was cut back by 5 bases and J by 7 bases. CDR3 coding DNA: TGTGCCAGCAGCGCCTACGGGACTAGCGGGAGGGGGAATGAGCAGTTCTTC. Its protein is CASSAYGTSGRGNEQFF.

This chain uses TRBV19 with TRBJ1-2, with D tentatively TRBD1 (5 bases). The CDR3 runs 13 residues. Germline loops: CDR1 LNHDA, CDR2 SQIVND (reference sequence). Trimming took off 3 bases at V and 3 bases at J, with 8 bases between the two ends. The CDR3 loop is CASSIRGDYGYTF. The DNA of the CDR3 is TGTGCCAGTAGTATTCGGGGGGACTATGGCTACACCTTC.

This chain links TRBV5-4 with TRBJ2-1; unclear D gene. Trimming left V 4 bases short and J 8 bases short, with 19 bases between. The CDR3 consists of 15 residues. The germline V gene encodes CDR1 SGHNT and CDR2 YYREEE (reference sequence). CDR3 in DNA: TGTGCCAGCAGCCCCGGGCCTAGGTGGGCGGATGAGCAGTTCTTC. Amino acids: CASSPGPRWADEQFF.

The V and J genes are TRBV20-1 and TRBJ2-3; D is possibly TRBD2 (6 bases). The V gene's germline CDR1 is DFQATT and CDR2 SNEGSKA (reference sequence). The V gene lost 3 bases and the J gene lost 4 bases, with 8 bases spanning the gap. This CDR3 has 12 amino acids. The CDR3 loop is CSASGLSDTQYF. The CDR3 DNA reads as TGCAGTGCTAGTGGACTATCAGATACGCAGTATTTT.

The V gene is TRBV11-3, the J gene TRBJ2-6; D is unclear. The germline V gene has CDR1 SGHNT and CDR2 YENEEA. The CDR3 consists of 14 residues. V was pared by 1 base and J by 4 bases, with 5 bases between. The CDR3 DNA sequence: TGTGCCAGCAGCTTAGGGCCCGGGGCCAACGTCCTGACTTTC. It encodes CASSLGPGANVLTF.

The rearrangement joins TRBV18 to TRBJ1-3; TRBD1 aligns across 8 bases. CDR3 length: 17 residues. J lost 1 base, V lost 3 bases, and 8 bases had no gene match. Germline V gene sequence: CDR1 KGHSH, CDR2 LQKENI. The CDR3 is CASSPQPGQASGNTIYF. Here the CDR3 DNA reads TGTGCCAGCTCACCCCAACCGGGACAGGCGTCTGGAAACACCATATATTTT. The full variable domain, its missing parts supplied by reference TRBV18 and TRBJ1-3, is NAGVMQNPRHLVRRRGQEARLRCSPMKGHSHVYWYRQLPEEGLKFMVYLQKENIIDESGMPKERFSAEFPKEGPSILRIQQVVRGDSAAYFCASSPQPGQASGNTIYFGEGSWLTVV.

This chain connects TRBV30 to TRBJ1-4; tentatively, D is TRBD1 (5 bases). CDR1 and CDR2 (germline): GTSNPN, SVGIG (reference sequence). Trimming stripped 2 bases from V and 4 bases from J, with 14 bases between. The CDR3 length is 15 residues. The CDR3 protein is CAWSFGRGFNEKLFF. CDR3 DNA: TGTGCCTGGAGTTTCGGGAGGGGATTTAATGAAAAACTGTTTTTT.

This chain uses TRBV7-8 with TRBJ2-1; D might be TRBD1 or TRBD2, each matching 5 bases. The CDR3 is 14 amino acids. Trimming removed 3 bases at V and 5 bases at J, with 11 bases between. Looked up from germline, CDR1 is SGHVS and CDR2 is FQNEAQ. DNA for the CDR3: TGTGCCAGCAGCTTTGGGGGTCGGGACAATGAGCAGTTCTTC. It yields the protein CASSFGGRDNEQFF.

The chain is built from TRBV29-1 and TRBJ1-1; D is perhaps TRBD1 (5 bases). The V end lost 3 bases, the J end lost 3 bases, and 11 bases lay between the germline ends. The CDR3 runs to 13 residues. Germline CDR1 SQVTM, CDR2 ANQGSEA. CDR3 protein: CSVERVGDTEAFF. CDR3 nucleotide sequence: TGCAGCGTTGAGCGGGTGGGGGACACTGAAGCTTTCTTT.

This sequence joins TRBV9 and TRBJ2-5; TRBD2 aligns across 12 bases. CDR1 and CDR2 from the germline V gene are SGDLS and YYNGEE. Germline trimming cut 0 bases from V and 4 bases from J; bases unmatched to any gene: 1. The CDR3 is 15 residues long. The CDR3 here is CASSVAGLAGETQYF. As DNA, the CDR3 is TGTGCCAGCAGCGTAGCGGGACTAGCGGGAGAGACCCAGTACTTC. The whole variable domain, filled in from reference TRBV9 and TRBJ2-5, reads DSGVTQTPKHLITATGQRVTLRCSPRSGDLSVYWYQQSLDQGLQFLIQYYNGEERAKGNILERFSAQQFPDLHSELNLSSLELGDSALYFCASSVAGLAGETQYFGPGTRLLVL.

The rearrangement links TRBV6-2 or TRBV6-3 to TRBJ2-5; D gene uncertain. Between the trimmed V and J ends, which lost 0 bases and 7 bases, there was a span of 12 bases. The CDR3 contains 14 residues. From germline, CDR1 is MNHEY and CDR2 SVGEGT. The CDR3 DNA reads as TGTGCCAGCAGTTACTCGATTGGATCGGTGACCCAGTACTTC. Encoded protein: CASSYSIGSVTQYF.

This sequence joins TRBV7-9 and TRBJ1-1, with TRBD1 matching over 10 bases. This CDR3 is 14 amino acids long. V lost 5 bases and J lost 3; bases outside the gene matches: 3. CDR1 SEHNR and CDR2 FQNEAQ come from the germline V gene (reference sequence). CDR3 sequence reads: CASSADRGDTEAFF. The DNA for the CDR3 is TGTGCCAGCAGCGCGGACAGGGGGGACACTGAAGCTTTCTTT.

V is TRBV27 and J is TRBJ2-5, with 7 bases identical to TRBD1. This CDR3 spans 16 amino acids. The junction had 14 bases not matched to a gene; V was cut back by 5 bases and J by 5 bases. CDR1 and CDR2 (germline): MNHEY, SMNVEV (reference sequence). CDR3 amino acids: CASSPSTGLWGETQYF. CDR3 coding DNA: TGTGCCAGCAGTCCGTCGACAGGGCTTTGGGGGGAGACCCAGTACTTC.